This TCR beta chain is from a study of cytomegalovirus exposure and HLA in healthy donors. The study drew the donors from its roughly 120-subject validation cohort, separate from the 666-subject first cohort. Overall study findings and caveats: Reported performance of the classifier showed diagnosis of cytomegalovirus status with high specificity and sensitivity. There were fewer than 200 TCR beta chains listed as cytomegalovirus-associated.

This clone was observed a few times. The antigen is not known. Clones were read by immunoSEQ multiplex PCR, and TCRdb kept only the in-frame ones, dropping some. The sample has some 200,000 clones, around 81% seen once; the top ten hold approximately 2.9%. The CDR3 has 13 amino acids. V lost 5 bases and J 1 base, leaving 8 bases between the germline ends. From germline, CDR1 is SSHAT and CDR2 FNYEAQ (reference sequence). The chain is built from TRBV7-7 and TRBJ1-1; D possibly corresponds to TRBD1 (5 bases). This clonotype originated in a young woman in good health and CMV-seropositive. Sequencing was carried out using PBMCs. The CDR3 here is CASSPGPNTEAFF. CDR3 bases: TGTGCCAGCAGCCCAGGGCCGAACACTGAAGCTTTCTTT.